This T cell receptor (beta chain) was sequenced for a study of blood T cell repertoires in COVID-19. Study-level background: Samples came from the United States, Italy and Spain, spanning acute and convalescent COVID-19. In each case, the material was cDNA or gDNA derived from T cells, B-cell-depleted T cells, or PBMCs.

In the authors' methods: Nucleated cell number was recorded as an estimate derived from reference gene primer amplification. Using immunoSEQ multiplex PCR, the repertoire was profiled, and TCRdb retains in-frame clones only, with some absent. That table supplies the V and J calls and clone size; D and trimming were determined from the DNA. The sample carries 90,000 to 100,000 clones, approximately 86% recorded once. The trim removed 10 bases at V and 3 bases at J, leaving 8 bases unmatched. CDR3 length: 14 residues. In germline, CDR1 is MNHEY, CDR2 SVGAGI. The sample holds one count of this clone. The sample consisted of peripheral blood. V usage is TRBV6-5 and J usage is TRBJ1-3; 8 bases fit TRBD1. The sequence came from a man in his fifties with acute or convalescent COVID-19. The CDR3 region is CATSRGLGGNTIYF. The DNA of the CDR3 is TGTGCCACGTCCAGGGGGCTGGGTGGAAACACCATATATTTT.